The subject of this entry is one T cell receptor (beta chain). Its antigen is currently unknown. Data came from immunoSEQ multiplex PCR; TCRdb stores just in-frame clones and leaves some out. Of around 110,000 clones listed, over 85% are singletons. The data were obtained in a study of graft-versus-host responses after intestinal transplantation. Study information: After anti-thymocyte globulin induction, recipients took tacrolimus and steroids for roughly three years.

The study's findings and limits: GvH clonotypes were identified within recipient marrow, with a subset emerging first in ileum or blood.

The sequences come from unstimulated CD4+ T cells sorted from spleen or lymph node cells, collected before transplant. This TCR derives from a human donor who was the organ donor for an intestinal transplant.

CDR3 sequence reads: CASSWDRGIYGYTF. As DNA, the CDR3 is TGTGCCAGCAGCTGGGACAGGGGGATTTATGGCTACACCTTC. The chain has TRBV5-6 and TRBJ1-2; 11 nucleotides agree with TRBD1. Germline CDR1 is SGHDT and CDR2 is YYEEEE. V shed 3 bases and J 5 bases; nucleotides not matched to a gene: 3. This CDR3 is built from 14 residues.